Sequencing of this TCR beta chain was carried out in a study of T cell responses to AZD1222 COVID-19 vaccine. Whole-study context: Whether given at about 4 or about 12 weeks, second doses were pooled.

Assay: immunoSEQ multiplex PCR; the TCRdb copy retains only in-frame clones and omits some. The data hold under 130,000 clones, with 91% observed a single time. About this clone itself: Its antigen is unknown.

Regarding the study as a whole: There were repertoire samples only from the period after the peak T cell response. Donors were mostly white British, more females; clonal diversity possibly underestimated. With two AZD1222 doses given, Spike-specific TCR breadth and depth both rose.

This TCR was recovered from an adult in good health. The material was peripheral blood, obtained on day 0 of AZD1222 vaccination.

In DNA form, the CDR3 reads TGTGCCAGCAGCCAAGATGAGCCGGGGCTCTTGACGCAGTTCTTC. It encodes CASSQDEPGLLTQFF. The chain is built from TRBV3-1 (or the pseudogene TRBV3-2) and TRBJ2-1, with D perhaps given as TRBD1 or TRBD2 (5 bases each). V was shortened by 0 bases and J by 12 bases, with 18 bases between the two germline ends. CDR3 length equals 15 residues. CDR1 is LGHDT and CDR2 is YNNKEL in the germline V gene (reference sequence).